What follows are 30 T cell receptor beta chains derived from one specimen sequenced in a study of T cells in Graves' hyperthyroidism and ophthalmopathy. TCR beta CDR3 regions were amplified from RNA. Primed by the HTBI set, a first-round RT-PCR was run on the TCR CDR3. TCRdb reprocessed the multiplex PCR reads via MiXCR and lists one record per CDR3 protein. The sample holds about 840,000 distinct CDR3 sequences, 35% to 45% seen once. The specimen sequenced was blood. These receptor sequences come from a man aged 18 to 29 with Graves' hyperthyroidism.

The chain has TRBV14 and TRBJ2-5, with TRBD2 identical over 7 bases. V lost 4 bases and J lost 2; bases outside the gene matches: 10. Germline lookup yields CDR1 SGHDN and CDR2 FVKESK. This CDR3 comprises 16 residues. CDR3 nucleotides: TGTGCCAGCAGCCGAGGACTAGGCCCCTATCAAGAGACCCAGTACTTC. Protein sequence: CASSRGLGPYQETQYF.

For the CDR3, the DNA is TGTGCCAGCAGCAAGCGAACGGGAGGCTACACCTTC. Translated, it gives CASSKRTGGYTF. The rearrangement joins TRBV6-1 to TRBJ1-2; D uncertain. Germline V gene sequence: CDR1 MNHNS, CDR2 SASEGT. The CDR3 has 12 amino acids. V lost 6 bases and J lost 8, with 13 bases in between.

V usage is TRBV7-8 and J usage is TRBJ2-5, with D perhaps matching TRBD1 or TRBD2 (5 bases each). V shed 5 bases and J shed 5 bases, with 18 bases lying between them. Germline CDR1 reads SGHVS; CDR2 reads FQNEAQ. The length of the CDR3 is 15 residues. This CDR3 reads CASSPGTLIRETQYF. DNA of the CDR3: TGTGCCAGCAGCCCCGGGACCTTAATTCGGGAGACCCAGTACTTC.

V and J are TRBV20-1 and TRBJ2-4, with 8 positions matching TRBD1. The CDR3 is 13 amino acids. Per the germline V gene, CDR1 is DFQATT and CDR2 is SNEGSKA (reference sequence). The trim removed 6 bases at V and 8 bases at J, leaving 9 bases unmatched. CDR3 in amino acids: CSATLTGVDIQYF. DNA of the CDR3: TGCAGTGCGACGTTGACAGGGGTGGACATTCAGTACTTC.

This clonotype was found once. The rearrangement links TRBV15 to TRBJ1-2, with TRBD1 matching over 7 bases. V lost 1 base to trimming and J lost 5 bases; unmatched junction nucleotides: 10. Germline V gene data show CDR1 as LNHNV and CDR2 as YYDKDF (reference sequence). The CDR3 spans 16 residues. The CDR3 is CATSRGQGEYSYGYTF. CDR3 bases: TGTGCCACCAGCAGAGGACAGGGAGAATACTCGTATGGCTACACCTTC.

V and J are TRBV9 and TRBJ2-7; 11 bases match TRBD1. Germline CDR1 SGDLS, CDR2 YYNGEE. V lost 4 bases, J lost 1 base, and 7 bases stayed unmatched. The CDR3 has 16 residues. The CDR3 sequence: CASSPGQGARSYEQYF. CDR3 DNA: TGTGCCAGCAGCCCTGGACAGGGGGCGCGTTCCTACGAGCAGTACTTC.

The V and J genes are TRBV20-1 and TRBJ1-1, with D perhaps matching TRBD1 (5 bases). The CDR3 covers 15 residues. Germline V gives CDR1 DFQATT, CDR2 SNEGSKA (reference sequence). V lost 3 bases, J lost 3 bases, and 17 bases lay in between. The CDR3 sequence: CSASPSGGSYTEAFF. The CDR3 DNA is TGCAGTGCTAGTCCATCCGGGGGTAGTTACACTGAAGCTTTCTTT.

This clonotype has only a few counts. Here the CDR3 DNA reads TGTGCCAGCACCAAAGGTCCTAGACAAGCCTACGAGCAGTACTTC. Translated: CASTKGPRQAYEQYF. This sequence joins TRBV6-1 and TRBJ2-7; D gene ambiguous. CDR3 size: 15 residues. V gave up 7 bases and J gave up 2 bases, with 18 bases separating them. Germline V gene sequence: CDR1 MNHNS, CDR2 SASEGT.

A remark on this clonotype: As the CDR3 is not closed by the conserved phenylalanine or tryptophan, this likely results from a read error. Because the CDR3's place on the DNA is in doubt, the DNA is left out and the CDR3 is given as listed by TCRdb. V and J are TRBV29-1 and TRBJ1-4; TRBD1 reflects the table's D call only, with no check against the DNA. The CDR3 sequence runs 10 residues, both termini included. Per germline, CDR1 SQVTM and CDR2 ANQGSEA. CDR3: CSVILGTGVL.

Worth noting for this clonotype: This may arise from a read error, as a much more abundant clone is one base away. CDR3 coding DNA: TGTGCCAGCGGCGCTGTATTGGGAGTCACCATATATTTT. Its translation: CASGAVLGVTIYF. J is TRBJ1-3 and V is TRBV9; D unresolved. The germline gives CDR1 SGDLS, CDR2 YYNGEE. The CDR3 loop spans 13 amino acids. The V gene lost 7 bases and the J gene lost 9 bases, with 17 bases spanning the gap.

The V call is TRBV7-8, the J call TRBJ2-2; 8 positions match TRBD2. V trimming: 5 bases; J trimming: 6 bases; junction bases outside the gene matches: 5. CDR3 length equals 14 residues. The germline CDR1 and CDR2 sequences are SGHVS and FQNEAQ. The CDR3 reads CASSGGLESGELFF. The CDR3 coding sequence is TGTGCCAGCAGCGGGGGACTAGAGTCCGGGGAGCTGTTTTTT.

The chain employs TRBV12-3 or TRBV12-4 and TRBJ2-2, with 8 bases that match TRBD2. V lost 4 bases, J lost 7 bases, and 8 bases stayed unmatched. This CDR3 spans 15 amino acids. The CDR3 region is CASSWAGGRNGELFF. CDR3 in DNA: TGTGCCAGCAGTTGGGCGGGGGGTCGGAACGGGGAGCTGTTTTTT.

This clonotype came up many times. This chain connects TRBV15 to TRBJ2-5; no clear D. Trimming pared 7 bases from V and 5 bases from J, leaving 20 bases between. Germline V gene data show CDR1 as LNHNV and CDR2 as YYDKDF (reference sequence). This CDR3 spans 15 amino acids. The chain's CDR3 is CATTSGRPPRETQYF. As DNA, the CDR3 is TGTGCCACCACCTCTGGACGCCCCCCGAGGGAGACCCAGTACTTC.

This clonotype was picked up a small number of times. This rearrangement joins TRBV6-5 to TRBJ1-2; TRBD1 might be the D (5 bases). Per germline, CDR1 MNHEY and CDR2 SVGAGI. This CDR3 region has 14 residues. Trimming shortened V by 2 bases and J by 5 bases, and 12 bases separated the two germline ends. CDR3 DNA sequence: TGTGCCAGCAGTTACACTGCGACAGATTATGGCTACACCTTC. Amino acids: CASSYTATDYGYTF.

This chain joins TRBV10-3 and TRBJ1-6; D is unresolved. V was trimmed by 3 bases and J by 7 bases, leaving 10 bases between them. The CDR3 consists of 14 residues. The germline CDR1 and CDR2 sequences are ENHRY and SYGVKD. The CDR3 DNA reads TGTGCCATCAGTGAAGGAGCCTTAAATTCACCCCTCCACTTT. Protein: CAISEGALNSPLHF.

This clonotype was detected many times. This chain joins TRBV7-2 and TRBJ1-3; D ambiguous. CDR3 size: 14 residues. The ends were cut back, 5 bases at V and 4 bases at J, with 12 bases in the middle. Germline CDR1 is SGHTA and CDR2 is FQGNSA. The CDR3 protein is CASSQSSWGNTIYF. The CDR3, as DNA: TGTGCCAGCAGCCAGTCGTCCTGGGGAAACACCATATATTTT.

The chain is built from TRBV10-3 and TRBJ2-3, with D unresolved. Germline V gene sequence: CDR1 ENHRY, CDR2 SYGVKD. Trimming left V 2 bases short and J 1 base short, with 7 bases between. The CDR3 length is 14 residues. CDR3 in amino acids: CAISEVTGTDTQYF. In nucleotides, the CDR3 is TGTGCCATCAGTGAGGTCACGGGCACAGATACGCAGTATTTT.

Many counts were recorded for this clonotype. The chain uses TRBV29-1 and TRBJ2-7; TRBD2 aligns across 13 bases. CDR3 length: 14 residues. Germline CDR1 reads SQVTM; CDR2 reads ANQGSEA. V trimming: 5 bases; J trimming: 3 bases; junction bases outside the gene matches: 4. The CDR3: CSVLGLAGVYEQYF. As DNA, the CDR3 is TGCAGCGTTTTAGGACTAGCGGGAGTCTACGAGCAGTACTTC.

V is TRBV29-1 and J is TRBJ1-1; D uncertain. Germline V gene sequence: CDR1 SQVTM, CDR2 ANQGSEA. The V gene lost 6 bases and the J gene lost 4 bases, with 12 bases spanning the gap. This CDR3 is 12 amino acids long. In DNA form, the CDR3 reads TGCAGCGTCCTTAGCGGGAGCACTGAAGCTTTCTTT. Residues: CSVLSGSTEAFF.

This clonotype came up many times. The chain combines TRBV12-3 or TRBV12-4 with TRBJ2-5; D uncertain. V shed 6 bases and J shed 3 bases, with 5 bases lying between them. CDR3 length: 11 amino acids. CDR3 in DNA: TGTGCCAGCAGGGGCGAAGAGACCCAGTACTTC. Translated: CASRGEETQYF.

The table lists this clonotype with many counts. The chain employs TRBV9 and TRBJ1-1; D is unresolved. V was shortened by 4 bases and J by 0 bases, with 10 bases between the two germline ends. The CDR3 covers 14 residues. CDR1 is SGDLS, CDR2 YYNGEE, per germline. CDR3 protein: CASSSSGMNTEAFF. In DNA, the CDR3 is TGTGCCAGCAGCTCCTCGGGTATGAACACTGAAGCTTTCTTT.

The chain recombines TRBV5-6 with TRBJ2-5; D remains ambiguous. Germline CDR1 SGHDT, CDR2 YYEEEE. The CDR3 totals 14 residues. The V end lost 1 base, the J end lost 3 bases, and 10 bases lay between the germline ends. The CDR3 sequence: CASSLSPEKETQYF. The CDR3 nucleotides are TGTGCCAGCAGCTTGAGTCCGGAGAAAGAGACCCAGTACTTC.

V and J are TRBV6-5 and TRBJ1-1; the match to TRBD1 covers 9 bases. Germline CDR1 reads MNHEY; CDR2 reads SVGAGI. The CDR3 has 15 amino acids. J was trimmed by 6 bases and V by 0 bases; bases with no gene match: 5. The DNA of the CDR3 is TGTGCCAGCAGTTACTCCCGGACAGGGGCCTCTGAAGCTTTCTTT. Protein product: CASSYSRTGASEAFF.

This clonotype occurred once. The chain is built from TRBV7-6 and TRBJ2-7, with unresolved D. Germline CDR1 reads SGHVS; CDR2 reads FNYEAQ. V was pared by 1 base and J by 6 bases, with 10 bases between. The CDR3 loop spans 13 amino acids. The DNA of the CDR3 is TGTGCCAGCAGCTTAGAGTCCGTCGGCGAGCAGTACTTC. Its protein product is CASSLESVGEQYF.

The J gene is TRBJ1-1, the V gene TRBV12-3 or TRBV12-4; TRBD1 agrees at 9 bases. This CDR3 has 15 residues. V was clipped by 3 bases and J by 6 bases; unmatched bases: 8. CDR3 sequence reads: CASSFRTGGLSEAFF. The CDR3 coding sequence is TGTGCCAGCAGTTTCCGCACAGGGGGCTTATCTGAAGCTTTCTTT.

The table lists this clonotype with many counts. V is TRBV10-2 and J is TRBJ1-2, with D perhaps matching TRBD1 (6 bases). Germline V gene sequence: CDR1 WSHSY, CDR2 SAAADI. The CDR3 spans 17 residues. V was trimmed by 4 bases and J by 3 bases, leaving 21 bases between them. The CDR3: CASSGESGTSGYYGYTF. CDR3 in DNA: TGCGCCAGCAGTGGAGAATCCGGGACATCTGGTTACTATGGCTACACCTTC.

V gene TRBV6-1 combines with J gene TRBJ1-1; the D gene is possibly TRBD1 (5 bases). From germline, CDR1 is MNHNS and CDR2 SASEGT. The V and J ends lost 7 bases and 4 bases respectively, with 19 bases between them. This CDR3 has 15 residues. CDR3 coding DNA: TGTGCCAGCACCTCCCGTCGGGGTGGGGGCACTGAAGCTTTCTTT. As protein: CASTSRRGGGTEAFF.

In this sample, this clonotype turned up many times. The gene calls are TRBV20-1 and TRBJ1-1; tentatively, D is TRBD1 (6 bases). V shed 6 bases and J shed 2 bases, with 16 bases lying between them. The length of the CDR3 is 14 residues. Germline CDR1 reads DFQATT; CDR2 reads SNEGSKA (reference sequence). The CDR3: CSAPNRVGNTEAFF. The CDR3 bases are TGCAGTGCCCCAAACAGGGTGGGCAACACTGAAGCTTTCTTT.

The rearrangement joins TRBV4-1 to TRBJ2-7, with D unresolved. The V end was cut by 0 bases, the J end by 3 bases, with 12 bases between. This CDR3 contains 15 residues. Germline V gives CDR1 MGHRA, CDR2 YSYEKL. CDR3 bases: TGCGCCAGCAGCCAAGATAGCCTTACATACTACGAGCAGTACTTC. This gives the protein CASSQDSLTYYEQYF.

The V call is TRBV15, the J call TRBJ1-2; D uncertain. This CDR3 region has 13 residues. Germline-derived CDR1 and CDR2 are LNHNV and YYDKDF (reference sequence). V shed 1 base and J shed 4 bases, with 7 bases lying between them. The chain's CDR3 is CATSRGRTYGYTF. The CDR3 coding sequence is TGTGCCACCAGCAGAGGCAGGACCTATGGCTACACCTTC.